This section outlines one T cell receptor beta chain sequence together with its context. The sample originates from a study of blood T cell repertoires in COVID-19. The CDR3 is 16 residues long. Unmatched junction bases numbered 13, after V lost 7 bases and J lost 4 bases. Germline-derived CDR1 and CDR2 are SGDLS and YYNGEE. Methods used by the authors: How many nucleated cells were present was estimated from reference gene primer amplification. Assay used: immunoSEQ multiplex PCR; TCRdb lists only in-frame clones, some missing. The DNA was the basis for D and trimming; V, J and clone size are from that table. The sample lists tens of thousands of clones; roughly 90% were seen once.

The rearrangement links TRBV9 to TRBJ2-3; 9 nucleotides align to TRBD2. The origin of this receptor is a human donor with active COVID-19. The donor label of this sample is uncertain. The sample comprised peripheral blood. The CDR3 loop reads CASRGASGVGPDTQYF. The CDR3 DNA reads TGTGCCAGCCGAGGAGCTAGCGGGGTAGGCCCAGATACGCAGTATTTT.